This T cell receptor beta chain was found in a study of control samples from healthy donors and cancer patients. Germline V lookup: CDR1 MNHEY, CDR2 SVGAGI. This CDR3 spans 13 amino acids. Trimming pared 5 bases from V and 4 bases from J, leaving 10 bases between. Profiled with immunoSEQ multiplex PCR; TCRdb holds only in-frame clones, not every one. The repertoire has around 76,000 clones, 94% of them found once; the top ten carry approximately 5.7%. What was sequenced was blood. The rearrangement uses TRBV6-5 and TRBJ2-3; D might be TRBD1 (5 bases). The sequence was collected from a woman aged 35 to 49 in good health. CDR3 residues: CASSTDRPDTQYF. CDR3 sequence (DNA): TGTGCCAGCAGTACCGACAGACCAGATACGCAGTATTTT.